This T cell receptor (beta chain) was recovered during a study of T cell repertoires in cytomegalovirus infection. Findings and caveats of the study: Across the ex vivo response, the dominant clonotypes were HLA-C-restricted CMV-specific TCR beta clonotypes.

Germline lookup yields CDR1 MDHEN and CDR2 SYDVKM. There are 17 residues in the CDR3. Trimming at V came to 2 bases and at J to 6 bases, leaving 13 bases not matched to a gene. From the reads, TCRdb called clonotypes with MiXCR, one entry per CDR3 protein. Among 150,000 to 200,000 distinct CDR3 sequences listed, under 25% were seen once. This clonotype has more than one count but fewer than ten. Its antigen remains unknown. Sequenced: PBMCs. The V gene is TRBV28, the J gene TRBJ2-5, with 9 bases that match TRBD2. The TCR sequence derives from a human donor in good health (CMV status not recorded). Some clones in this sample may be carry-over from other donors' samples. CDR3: CASSLELAGGPGKTQYF. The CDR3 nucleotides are TGTGCCAGCAGTTTAGAACTAGCGGGTGGTCCGGGGAAGACCCAGTACTTC.